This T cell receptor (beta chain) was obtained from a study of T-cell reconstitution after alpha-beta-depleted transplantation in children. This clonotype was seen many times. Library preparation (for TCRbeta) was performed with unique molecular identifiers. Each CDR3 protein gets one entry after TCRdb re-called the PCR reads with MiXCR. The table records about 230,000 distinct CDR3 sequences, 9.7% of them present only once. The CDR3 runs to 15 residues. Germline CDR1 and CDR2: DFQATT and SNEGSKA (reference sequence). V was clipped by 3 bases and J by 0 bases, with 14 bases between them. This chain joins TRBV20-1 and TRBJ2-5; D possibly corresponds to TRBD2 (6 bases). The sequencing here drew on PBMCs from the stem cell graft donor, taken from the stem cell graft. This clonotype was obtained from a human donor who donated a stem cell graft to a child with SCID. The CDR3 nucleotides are TGCAGTGCTAGGCCCCCGGGACTCTACCAAGAGACCCAGTACTTC. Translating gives CSARPPGLYQETQYF.